This T cell receptor beta chain was retrieved from a study of long-term antiretroviral therapy in people with HIV. The CDR3 consists of 14 residues. Germline V gene data show CDR1 as SGHDN and CDR2 as FVKESK. Trimming removed 0 bases at V and 3 bases at J, with 7 bases between. Prior to DNA extraction, the samples held about 0.95-11 million cryopreserved PBMC. Version v3.0 of the immunoSEQ assay ran at survey level. Researchers set sequencing to target about 40,000-55,000 T-cell genomes per sample. The method was immunoSEQ multiplex PCR; TCRdb's version includes in-frame clones alone and lacks a portion of them. The data hold about 11,000 clones, with about 80% observed a single time. The study, taken as a whole, reports: Repertoire dominance by clones expanded before ART was seen at all time points.

Concerning this clone: Its matching antigen is unknown.

The chain is built from TRBV14 and TRBJ2-3; D gene ambiguous. The source is a man aged 50 to 59 with HIV. The material sequenced was unsorted PBMCs, taken more than 7 years after starting antiretroviral therapy. DNA for the CDR3: TGTGCCAGCAGCCAAGATATGATGACAGATACGCAGTATTTT. It codes for CASSQDMMTDTQYF. Combining the CDR3 with reference TRBV14 and TRBJ2-3 gives the whole variable domain EAGVTQFPSHSVIEKGQTVTLRCDPISGHDNLYWYRRVMGKEIKFLLHFVKESKQDESGMPNNRFLAERTGGTYSTLKVQPAELEDSGVYFCASSQDMMTDTQYFGPGTRLTVL.